Presented here are 25 T cell receptor beta chains from one specimen sequenced in a study of OX40 agonist ivuxolimab in advanced cancers. TCRdb's copy holds only in-frame clones and misses some; the assay was immunoSEQ multiplex PCR. The sample lists tens of thousands of clones, 89% occurring once. The input for sequencing was CD4+ or CD8+ T cells sorted from blood, taken in a trial of the OX40 agonist ivuxolimab. These receptors all come from an adult with an advanced solid tumor such as melanoma, head and neck, liver or kidney cancer.

This clone showed up just once. This CDR3 is also generated by other DNA sequences in the sample. The rearrangement links TRBV18 to TRBJ2-7; 7 bases match TRBD1. Germline values: CDR1 KGHSH, CDR2 LQKENI. This CDR3 comprises 15 residues. J was trimmed by 0 bases and V by 3 bases; bases with no gene match: 5. The CDR3 region has the DNA TGTGCCAGCTCACCCACCGGGACAGCCTCCTACGAGCAGTACTTC. This gives the protein CASSPTGTASYEQYF.

This chain links TRBV27 with TRBJ2-1; D is possibly TRBD1 (6 bases). This CDR3 is 14 amino acids long. V shed 6 bases and J shed 6 bases, with 15 bases lying between them. Germline V gene data show CDR1 as MNHEY and CDR2 as SMNVEV (reference sequence). CDR3 region: CASSQDRISNEQFF. The CDR3 DNA follows: TGTGCCAGCAGCCAAGACAGGATAAGCAATGAGCAGTTCTTC.

The rearrangement uses TRBV4-2 and TRBJ2-2, with TRBD2 identical over 12 bases. Germline V gene sequence: CDR1 LGHNA, CDR2 YNFKEQ. The trim removed 4 bases at V and 7 bases at J, leaving 7 bases unmatched. The CDR3 length is 16 residues. This CDR3 reads CASSPFSSGRVGELFF. CDR3 sequence (DNA): TGTGCCAGCAGCCCCTTTTCTAGCGGGAGGGTCGGGGAGCTGTTTTTT.

V is TRBV5-1 and J is TRBJ1-4; TRBD1 matches at 8 bases. In germline, CDR1 is SGHRS, CDR2 YFSETQ. The CDR3 has 15 amino acids. Trimming cost V 2 bases and J 5 bases; bases outside gene matches: 5. The CDR3 coding sequence is TGCGCCAGCAGCTTTCCCGGGACAGGAAATGAAAAACTGTTTTTT. Its protein is CASSFPGTGNEKLFF.

This chain connects TRBV11-3 to TRBJ2-7; D remains unclear. The CDR3 extends over 12 amino acids. Trimming cost V 0 bases and J 3 bases, with 3 bases left between them. Germline assignment: CDR1 SGHNT and CDR2 YENEEA. In DNA, the CDR3 is TGTGCCAGCAGCTTAGATGGCTACGAGCAGTACTTC. This encodes CASSLDGYEQYF.

V gene TRBV5-4 combines with J gene TRBJ2-1, with D possibly being TRBD1 (5 bases). Between the trimmed V and J ends, which lost 0 bases and 2 bases, there was a span of 15 bases. The CDR3 has 17 residues. CDR1 is SGHNT and CDR2 is YYREEE in the germline V gene (reference sequence). CDR3 amino acids: CASSLDRRMGTYNEQFF. The CDR3 coding sequence is TGTGCCAGCAGCTTGGACAGGCGGATGGGAACCTACAATGAGCAGTTCTTC.

The rearrangement joins TRBV6-5 to TRBJ2-7; no clear D gene. From germline, CDR1 is MNHEY and CDR2 SVGAGI. This CDR3 is 15 amino acids long. Trimming stripped 6 bases from V and 0 bases from J, with 15 bases between. CDR3 DNA: TGTGCCAGCAGCTCCACCTCTCGGGCCTCCTACGAGCAGTACTTC. It is translated as CASSSTSRASYEQYF.

V gene TRBV19 combines with J gene TRBJ1-2, with D perhaps matching TRBD1 (6 bases). The germline CDR1 and CDR2 sequences are LNHDA and SQIVND (reference sequence). This CDR3 contains 14 residues. Trimming shortened V by 2 bases and J by 5 bases, and 12 bases separated the two germline ends. The CDR3 DNA reads TGTGCCAGTAGTATAATGGCAGGGGATTATGGCTACACCTTC. This gives the protein CASSIMAGDYGYTF.

The chain joins TRBV27 to TRBJ2-7, with D possibly matching TRBD1 (6 bases). Deletions cut 4 bases from V and 1 base from J, with 11 bases between. The CDR3 has 14 residues. CDR1 is MNHEY, CDR2 SMNVEV, per germline (reference sequence). In nucleotides, the CDR3 is TGTGCCAGCAGTTCGGACAGACTTTCCTACGAGCAGTACTTC. Residues: CASSSDRLSYEQYF.

The V call is TRBV10-3, the J call TRBJ2-5, with 8 nucleotides matching TRBD1. The junction had 6 bases not matched to a gene; V was cut back by 2 bases and J by 4 bases. The CDR3 is 15 amino acids. Germline CDR1 ENHRY, CDR2 SYGVKD. Written as DNA, the CDR3 is TGTGCCATCAGTGAGGGACAGGGTATAGTAGAGACCCAGTACTTC. Translated: CAISEGQGIVETQYF.

The V call is TRBV10-3, the J call TRBJ2-1; the match to TRBD2 covers 7 bases. The CDR3 loop spans 12 amino acids. Germline assignment: CDR1 ENHRY and CDR2 SYGVKD. V lost 6 bases to trimming and J lost 5 bases; unmatched junction nucleotides: 1. CDR3 region: CAIRGTNNEQFF. The CDR3 DNA follows: TGTGCCATCAGGGGGACTAACAATGAGCAGTTCTTC.

This chain connects TRBV7-9 to TRBJ2-5, with 7 nucleotides matching TRBD2. CDR3 length: 16 amino acids. CDR1 is SEHNR and CDR2 is FQNEAQ in the germline V gene (reference sequence). The V gene end was trimmed by 5 bases and the J gene end by 4 bases; junction bases not matched to a gene: 13. The CDR3 coding sequence is TGTGCCAGCAGCATACTCCGACTAGCTGAATTAGAGACCCAGTACTTC. Amino acids: CASSILRLAELETQYF.

J is TRBJ2-2 and V is TRBV19; 7 bases fit TRBD1. The CDR3 is 15 amino acids. The junction had 5 bases not matched to a gene; V was cut back by 3 bases and J by 4 bases. Germline V lookup: CDR1 LNHDA, CDR2 SQIVND (reference sequence). The CDR3: CASSMGQRITGELFF. The CDR3 region has the DNA TGTGCCAGTAGTATGGGACAGAGGATCACCGGGGAGCTGTTTTTT.

The V call is TRBV30, the J call TRBJ2-7; 14 bases line up with TRBD2. Per germline, CDR1 GTSNPN and CDR2 SVGIG (reference sequence). There are 14 residues in the CDR3. Germline trimming cut 8 bases from V and 0 bases from J; bases unmatched to any gene: 3. The CDR3 nucleotides are TGTGCCAGAGGGACTAGCGGGAGCTCCTACGAGCAGTACTTC. Its protein is CARGTSGSSYEQYF.

In nucleotides, the CDR3 is TGCGCCAGCAGTGCTGTGCAGATTCAAGAGACCCAGTACTTC. Its protein is CASSAVQIQETQYF. The genes are TRBV10-2 and TRBJ2-5; D is ambiguous. V lost 4 bases, J lost 2 bases, and 11 bases lay in between. CDR1 and CDR2 from the germline V gene are WSHSY and SAAADI. The CDR3 totals 14 residues.

The genes are TRBV9 and TRBJ1-1; possible D gene TRBD1, 6 bases. The CDR3 spans 14 residues. CDR1 is SGDLS and CDR2 is YYNGEE in the germline V gene. V was cut by 3 bases and J by 2 bases, with 11 bases left in between. CDR3 protein: CASSADSTNTEAFF. CDR3 DNA: TGTGCCAGCAGCGCGGACAGTACCAACACTGAAGCTTTCTTT.

The J gene is TRBJ2-2, the V gene TRBV30; tentatively, D is TRBD1 or TRBD2 (5 bases each). Trimming removed 4 bases at V and 6 bases at J, with 15 bases between. From germline, CDR1 is GTSNPN and CDR2 SVGIG (reference sequence). This CDR3 spans 14 amino acids. CDR3 sequence: CAWIEGLLSGELFF. CDR3 coding DNA: TGTGCCTGGATAGAGGGGCTGTTATCCGGGGAGCTGTTTTTT.

The gene calls are TRBV5-4 and TRBJ2-1, with 8 bases identical to TRBD2. V trimming: 2 bases; J trimming: 9 bases; junction bases outside the gene matches: 10. The CDR3 totals 15 residues. Germline V gene sequence: CDR1 SGHNT, CDR2 YYREEE (reference sequence). CDR3 sequence reads: CASSFSQRERGEQFF. The CDR3, as DNA: TGTGCCAGCAGCTTCAGCCAGCGGGAGAGGGGTGAGCAGTTCTTC.

The chain uses TRBV7-9 and TRBJ2-2; the match to TRBD2 covers 9 bases. Germline CDR1 reads SEHNR; CDR2 reads FQNEAQ (reference sequence). V was clipped by 5 bases and J by 5 bases; unmatched bases: 9. CDR3 length equals 16 residues. The CDR3 DNA reads TGTGCCAGCAGCCCAATTGGCGGGAGGGAAACCGGGGAGCTGTTTTTT. This gives the protein CASSPIGGRETGELFF.

V usage is TRBV11-3 and J usage is TRBJ2-7; D uncertain. Trimming shortened V by 5 bases and J by 6 bases, and 17 bases separated the two germline ends. The CDR3 is 14 amino acids. Germline loops: CDR1 SGHNT, CDR2 YENEEA. This CDR3 is CASSGRNGLGEQYF. The CDR3 DNA sequence: TGTGCCAGCAGCGGAAGGAACGGGCTCGGCGAGCAGTACTTC.

The chain has TRBV6-5 and TRBJ1-3; 7 nucleotides match TRBD1. The CDR3 spans 14 residues. Trimming at V came to 2 bases and at J to 2 bases, leaving 0 bases not matched to a gene. Germline CDR1 MNHEY, CDR2 SVGAGI. The CDR3 DNA follows: TGTGCCAGCAGTTACGACAGGGCTGGAAACACCATATATTTT. Translated, it gives CASSYDRAGNTIYF.

The chain employs TRBV9 and TRBJ2-3; 10 bases are shared with TRBD1. The CDR3 consists of 16 residues. Germline values: CDR1 SGDLS, CDR2 YYNGEE. Trimming cost V 0 bases and J 4 bases; bases outside gene matches: 5. The CDR3 sequence: CASSVAGQGFSDTQYF. CDR3 coding DNA: TGTGCCAGCAGCGTAGCGGGACAGGGGTTCTCAGATACGCAGTATTTT.

This clone was seen once. The V and J genes are TRBV18 and TRBJ1-3, with D tentatively TRBD1 (6 bases). V was cut by 8 bases and J by 0 bases, with 14 bases left in between. There are 15 residues in the CDR3. CDR1 KGHSH and CDR2 LQKENI come from the germline V gene. The CDR3 DNA reads TGTGCCAGCACCCCAACAGGGAACTCTGGAAACACCATATATTTT. Amino acids: CASTPTGNSGNTIYF.

The chain combines TRBV25-1 with TRBJ2-2; no definite D call. The germline CDR1 and CDR2 sequences are MGHDK and SYGVNS. The length of the CDR3 is 12 residues. V lost 1 base to trimming and J lost 7 bases, with 4 bases between them. This chain's CDR3 is CASSELVGELFF. The CDR3 nucleotides are TGTGCCAGCAGTGAATTGGTCGGGGAGCTGTTTTTT.

This clone was counted once. This chain's CDR3 is CASSYSGTGGPDTQYF. The CDR3 DNA sequence: TGTGCCAGCAGTTACTCAGGGACAGGGGGCCCAGATACGCAGTATTTT. The chain carries TRBV6-5 and TRBJ2-3, with TRBD1 identical over 12 bases. Germline values: CDR1 MNHEY, CDR2 SVGAGI. This CDR3 spans 16 amino acids. V gave up 0 bases and J gave up 4 bases; unmatched junction bases: 2.